This T cell receptor beta chain was obtained from a study of identical twins. The study, taken as a whole, reports: Because invariant MAIT and iNKT cells could be present, zero-insertion analyses could be partly confounded.

Germline trimming cut 3 bases from V and 5 bases from J; bases unmatched to any gene: 2. The CDR3 consists of 15 residues. Per the germline V gene, CDR1 is SGDLS and CDR2 is YYNGEE. Healthy Caucasian individuals made up all the donors. This clonotype was observed a few times. Its antigen is undetermined. After template switching added a universal primer site, the resulting cDNA carried unique molecular identifiers. TCRdb reanalysed the 5' RACE reads using MiXCR and keeps one entry per CDR3 protein. Here the sample spans about 530,000 distinct CDR3 sequences, roughly 15% being singletons. The same data also contributed to another study, on yellow fever vaccine responses in identical twins. From that second work: Twin vaccine T cell responses reportedly seemed partly convergent, partly personalized.

Material for sequencing was CD4+ T cells sorted from blood. This chain links TRBV9 with TRBJ2-1; TRBD2 aligns across 13 bases. The source is a woman under 30 in good health. The CDR3 reads CASSGGTSGNNEQFF. For the CDR3, the DNA is TGTGCCAGCAGCGGCGGGACTAGCGGGAACAATGAGCAGTTCTTC.